Listed here are 26 T cell receptor beta chains from one sample, sequenced in a study of T cell responses to AZD1222 COVID-19 vaccine. Sequencing was performed with immunoSEQ multiplex PCR; in TCRdb, only in-frame clones are kept and a portion is missing. The sample shows around 130,000 clones, around 94% of them seen only once. The sequences come from peripheral blood, collected on day 0 of AZD1222 vaccination. These receptors all stem from an adult in good health.

This clone has a single count. The chain combines TRBV6-5 with TRBJ1-2, with D possibly TRBD1 on 5 matching bases. The germline gives CDR1 MNHEY, CDR2 SVGAGI. The CDR3 is 14 amino acids. Trimming cost V 3 bases and J 7 bases, with 15 bases left between them. The CDR3 sequence is CASSYIDSGGGYTF. The CDR3 DNA reads as TGTGCCAGCAGTTATATTGACAGCGGGGGTGGCTACACCTTC.

The rearrangement joins TRBV25-1 to TRBJ2-2; 7 nucleotides match TRBD2. This CDR3 region has 17 residues. V dropped 6 bases and J dropped 6; count of bases not matched to a gene: 16. From germline, CDR1 is MGHDK and CDR2 SYGVNS. The CDR3 spells CASRNFEGGPAAGELFF. The CDR3 nucleotides read TGTGCCAGCAGGAACTTTGAGGGAGGGCCCGCGGCCGGGGAGCTGTTTTTT.

The rearrangement joins TRBV5-6 to TRBJ1-2; D remains unclear. The germline gives CDR1 SGHDT, CDR2 YYEEEE. V was clipped by 6 bases and J by 3 bases, with 12 bases between them. The CDR3 totals 13 residues. The CDR3 nucleotides read TGTGCCAGCACCTCCTCGGACCACTATGGCTACACCTTC. Protein sequence: CASTSSDHYGYTF. Using reference TRBV5-6 and TRBJ1-2 for the parts outside the CDR3, the full variable domain is DAGVTQSPTHLIKTRGQQVTLRCSPKSGHDTVSWYQQALGQGPQFIFQYYEEEERQRGNFPDRFSGHQFPNYSSELNVNALLLGDSALYLCASTSSDHYGYTFGSGTRLTVV.

The chain employs TRBV19 and TRBJ1-5; TRBD1 matches 7 bases. V shed 4 bases and J 0 bases; nucleotides not matched to a gene: 3. The CDR3 length is 15 residues. The germline CDR1 and CDR2 sequences are LNHDA and SQIVND (reference sequence). CDR3 DNA sequence: TGTGCCAGTAGTACAGACAGGGTTAGCAATCAGCCCCAGCATTTT. As protein: CASSTDRVSNQPQHF.

The chain links TRBV5-6 to TRBJ2-7; D is undetermined. CDR1 is SGHDT and CDR2 is YYEEEE in the germline V gene. The CDR3 is made up of 13 amino acids. Deletions cut 3 bases from V and 4 bases from J, with 11 bases between. CDR3 region: CASSSNHEYEQYF. In DNA, the CDR3 is TGTGCCAGCAGCTCCAACCACGAATACGAGCAGTACTTC.

The genes are TRBV7-9 and TRBJ2-3; 7 nucleotides line up with TRBD1. The V gene end was trimmed by 4 bases and the J gene end by 3 bases; junction bases not matched to a gene: 7. Germline CDR1 is SEHNR and CDR2 is FQNEAQ (reference sequence). CDR3 length equals 15 residues. This chain's CDR3 is CASSYRQGLTDTQYF. The CDR3 nucleotides are TGTGCCAGCAGCTATCGACAGGGTCTGACAGATACGCAGTATTTT. Based on the CDR3 plus reference TRBV7-9 and TRBJ2-3, the full variable domain is DTGVSQNPRHKITKRGQNVTFRCDPISEHNRLYWYRQTLGQGPEFLTYFQNEAQLEKSRLLSDRFSAERPKGSFSTLEIQRTEQGDSAMYLCASSYRQGLTDTQYFGPGTRLTVL.

This clone appeared a few times. V gene TRBV20-1 combines with J gene TRBJ2-1; 7 bases match TRBD1. The CDR3 spans 11 residues. The germline V gene has CDR1 DFQATT and CDR2 SNEGSKA (reference sequence). J was trimmed by 16 bases and V by 5 bases; bases with no gene match: 11. DNA of the CDR3: TGCAGTGCTGCCCCGGACAGGTTAAGCTTCTTC. As protein: CSAAPDRLSFF.

Only one count was recorded for this clone. This chain links TRBV5-6 with TRBJ2-2; D is unresolved. The CDR3 consists of 16 residues. Germline values: CDR1 SGHDT, CDR2 YYEEEE. V was pared by 4 bases and J by 6 bases, with 19 bases between. The CDR3 sequence: CASSPVNDRRPGELFF. In DNA form, the CDR3 reads TGTGCCAGCAGCCCGGTTAACGACCGCCGGCCCGGGGAGCTGTTTTTT. Using reference TRBV5-6 and TRBJ2-2 for the parts outside the CDR3, the full variable domain is DAGVTQSPTHLIKTRGQQVTLRCSPKSGHDTVSWYQQALGQGPQFIFQYYEEEERQRGNFPDRFSGHQFPNYSSELNVNALLLGDSALYLCASSPVNDRRPGELFFGEGSRLTVL.

V gene TRBV7-2 combines with J gene TRBJ2-1; possibly TRBD1 for D (5 bases). Looked up from germline, CDR1 is SGHTA and CDR2 is FQGNSA. V was shortened by 6 bases and J by 4 bases, with 7 bases between the two germline ends. The CDR3 consists of 12 residues. CDR3 in amino acids: CASRKGYNEQFF. In DNA, the CDR3 is TGTGCCAGCAGGAAGGGGTACAATGAGCAGTTCTTC.

This clone was observed a single time. The rearrangement links TRBV25-1 to TRBJ2-7; 7 nucleotides align to TRBD1. The CDR3 sequence is 15 residues long. Germline V gives CDR1 MGHDK, CDR2 SYGVNS. The ends lost 4 bases at V and 5 bases at J; junction bases unmatched: 11. The CDR3 region is CASSGSPGGPNEQYF. DNA for the CDR3: TGTGCCAGCAGTGGCTCCCCAGGGGGTCCCAACGAGCAGTACTTC.

The chain couples TRBV6-2 or TRBV6-3 to TRBJ2-7; D uncertain. The CDR3 has 17 amino acids. Germline V lookup: CDR1 MNHEY, CDR2 SVGEGT. V lost 5 bases and J 2 bases, leaving 22 bases between the germline ends. CDR3 protein: CASSDLYVSTPTYEQYF. The DNA of the CDR3 is TGTGCCAGCAGTGACCTTTACGTATCGACTCCGACCTACGAGCAGTACTTC.

The V and J genes are TRBV28 and TRBJ2-7, with D possibly called TRBD1 or TRBD2 (7 bases each). Trimming took off 4 bases at V and 6 bases at J, with 13 bases between the two ends. CDR3 length: 13 amino acids. CDR1 MDHEN and CDR2 SYDVKM come from the germline V gene. In DNA form, the CDR3 reads TGTGCCAGCAGTTCAGGGGGGGTCGGCGAGCAGTACTTC. As protein: CASSSGGVGEQYF.

Written as DNA, the CDR3 is TGTGCCAGCAGGGCCCTAGCTAACTATGGCTACACCTTC. Its protein product is CASRALANYGYTF. J is TRBJ1-2 and V is TRBV19; weak D call: TRBD1 (5 bases). The germline V and J ends were trimmed by 9 bases and 0 bases, with 11 bases remaining between them. From germline, CDR1 is LNHDA and CDR2 SQIVND (reference sequence). This CDR3 is built from 13 residues.

This clone appeared once. The V call is TRBV5-3, the J call TRBJ1-6; no firm D call. TRBV5-3 is assigned to the ORF class and has an uncertain function. Trimming removed 0 bases at V and 0 bases at J, with 4 bases between. The CDR3 is 15 amino acids. CDR3 sequence reads: CARSLEGSYNSPLHF. DNA for the CDR3: TGTGCCAGAAGCTTGGAGGGCTCCTATAATTCACCCCTCCACTTT.

Only one count was recorded for this clone. The V and J genes are TRBV2 and TRBJ2-4; D is unclear. The ends were cut back, 7 bases at V and 0 bases at J, with 4 bases in the middle. The CDR3 is 12 residues long. Germline CDR1 is SNHLY and CDR2 is FYNNEI. The CDR3 sequence is CASNLAKNIQYF. The CDR3 nucleotides are TGTGCCAGCAATCTAGCCAAAAACATTCAGTACTTC. Full variable domain (remainder filled in from reference TRBV2 and TRBJ2-4): EPEVTQTPSHQVTQMGQEVILRCVPISNHLYFYWYRQILGQKVEFLVSFYNNEISEKSEIFDDQFSVERPDGSNFTLKIRSTKLEDSAMYFCASNLAKNIQYFGAGTRLSVL.

V usage is TRBV5-6 and J usage is TRBJ1-1; possible D gene TRBD1, 5 bases. V was pared by 4 bases and J by 9 bases, with 16 bases between. The CDR3 runs to 13 residues. Per germline, CDR1 SGHDT and CDR2 YYEEEE. CDR3 residues: CASSIREGLQAFF. CDR3 sequence (DNA): TGTGCCAGCAGCATCCGCGAGGGGCTTCAAGCTTTCTTT.

The CDR3 reads CASGFGTGGYGYTF. The CDR3 DNA reads as TGTGCTAGTGGTTTCGGGACAGGGGGCTATGGCTACACCTTC. V gene TRBV12-5 combines with J gene TRBJ1-2; 11 bases agree with TRBD1. Germline V gives CDR1 LGHNT, CDR2 FRNRAP. J gave up 4 bases and V 3 bases, and 1 base lay outside the gene matches. CDR3 size: 14 residues.

CDR3 residues: CASSCLSGTSGTCSSYNEQFF. The CDR3 DNA sequence: TGTGCCAGCAGTTGCTTATCCGGGACTAGCGGAACCTGCTCTAGCTACAATGAGCAGTTCTTC. The V gene is TRBV28, the J gene TRBJ2-1; 11 nucleotides line up with TRBD2. V trimming: 4 bases; J trimming: 3 bases; junction bases outside the gene matches: 20. The CDR3 is made up of 21 amino acids. From germline, CDR1 is MDHEN and CDR2 SYDVKM.

The rearrangement uses TRBV19 and TRBJ1-5, with no clear D. Trimming removed 7 bases from V and 5 bases from J, with 15 bases in between. CDR3 length equals 14 residues. Germline CDR1 LNHDA, CDR2 SQIVND (reference sequence). CDR3 nucleotide sequence: TGTGCCAGTACCCCGGCTGACACGGATCAGCCCCAGCATTTT. The encoded protein is CASTPADTDQPQHF.

The J gene is TRBJ2-4, the V gene TRBV15; D might be TRBD2 (6 bases). This CDR3 has 13 amino acids. From germline, CDR1 is LNHNV and CDR2 YYDKDF (reference sequence). Trimming cost V 1 base and J 9 bases, with 10 bases left between them. The CDR3 region has the DNA TGTGCCACCAGCAGAGGAATGGGAGGCATTCAGTACTTC. Amino acid sequence: CATSRGMGGIQYF. Looking up the rest from reference TRBV15 and TRBJ2-4 gives the full variable domain: DAMVIQNPRYQVTQFGKPVTLSCSQTLNHNVMYWYQQKSSQAPKLLFHYYDKDFNNEADTPDNFQSRRPNTSFCFLDIRSPGLGDTAMYLCATSRGMGGIQYFGAGTRLSVL.

The genes are TRBV6-2 or TRBV6-3 and TRBJ1-2; 12 positions agree with TRBD1. After removal of 2 bases from V and 4 bases from J, the junction contained 8 bases not matched to a gene. The germline CDR1 and CDR2 sequences are MNHEY and SVGEGT. The length of the CDR3 is 17 residues. Here the CDR3 reads CASSYRYGTGGVYGYTF. The DNA for the CDR3 is TGTGCCAGCAGTTACCGATACGGGACAGGGGGCGTCTATGGCTACACCTTC.

The V gene is TRBV18, the J gene TRBJ1-1; D gene uncertain. From germline, CDR1 is KGHSH and CDR2 LQKENI. The CDR3 is made up of 14 amino acids. The germline V and J ends were trimmed by 3 bases and 1 base, with 9 bases remaining between them. The CDR3 nucleotides are TGTGCCAGCTCACCCCCTCGGGGGAACACTGAAGCTTTCTTT. As protein: CASSPPRGNTEAFF.

This chain links TRBV11-1 with TRBJ2-1, with D perhaps assigned TRBD1 or TRBD2 (5 bases each). The germline gives CDR1 SGHAT, CDR2 FQDESV (reference sequence). The CDR3 consists of 14 residues. The V end was cut by 6 bases, the J end by 6 bases, with 15 bases between. The CDR3 sequence is CASSRGWDSNEQFF. The CDR3, as DNA: TGTGCCAGCAGTCGGGGCTGGGATTCCAATGAGCAGTTCTTC.

This clone was picked up one time. This chain connects TRBV11-2 to TRBJ2-2; unclear D gene. V was shortened by 2 bases and J by 4 bases, with 8 bases between the two germline ends. The CDR3 consists of 14 residues. Per germline, CDR1 SGHAT and CDR2 FQNNGV. CDR3 region: CASSLSISTGELFF. CDR3 sequence (DNA): TGTGCCAGCAGCTTAAGTATCAGCACCGGGGAGCTGTTTTTT. The full variable domain, in which reference TRBV11-2 and TRBJ2-2 provide the parts outside the CDR3, is EAGVAQSPRYKIIEKRQSVAFWCNPISGHATLYWYQQILGQGPKLLIQFQNNGVVDDSQLPKDRFSAERLKGVDSTLKIQPAKLEDSAVYLCASSLSISTGELFFGEGSRLTVL.

This chain links TRBV2 with TRBJ1-2; 7 positions agree with TRBD1. The V segment lost 8 bases and the J segment 1 base; nucleotides outside the gene matches: 13. In germline, CDR1 is SNHLY, CDR2 FYNNEI. This CDR3 contains 16 residues. The CDR3 is CASFNNRDSFNYGYTF. In DNA form, the CDR3 reads TGTGCCAGCTTTAACAACCGGGACAGTTTTAACTATGGCTACACCTTC.

The rearrangement uses TRBV19 and TRBJ1-5; the D gene is possibly TRBD1 (5 bases). The germline V gene encodes CDR1 LNHDA and CDR2 SQIVND (reference sequence). The germline V and J ends were trimmed by 3 bases and 7 bases, with 16 bases remaining between them. The CDR3 consists of 15 residues. The CDR3 nucleotides read TGTGCCAGTAGTATCGCGGGACGACAATTACAGCCCCAGCATTTT. Amino acid sequence: CASSIAGRQLQPQHF.